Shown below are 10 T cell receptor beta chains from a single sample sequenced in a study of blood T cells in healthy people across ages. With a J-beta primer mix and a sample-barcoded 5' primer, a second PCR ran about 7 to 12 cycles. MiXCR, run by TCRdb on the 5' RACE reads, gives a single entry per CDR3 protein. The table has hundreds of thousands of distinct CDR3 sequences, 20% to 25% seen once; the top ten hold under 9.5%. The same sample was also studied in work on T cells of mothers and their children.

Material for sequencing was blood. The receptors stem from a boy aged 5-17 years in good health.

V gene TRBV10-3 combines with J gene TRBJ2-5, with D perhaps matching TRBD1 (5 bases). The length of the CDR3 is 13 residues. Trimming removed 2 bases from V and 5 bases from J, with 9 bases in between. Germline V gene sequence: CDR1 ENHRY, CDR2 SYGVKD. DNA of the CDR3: TGTGCCATCAGTGAGAACAGGTTGGAGACCCAGTACTTC. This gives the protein CAISENRLETQYF.

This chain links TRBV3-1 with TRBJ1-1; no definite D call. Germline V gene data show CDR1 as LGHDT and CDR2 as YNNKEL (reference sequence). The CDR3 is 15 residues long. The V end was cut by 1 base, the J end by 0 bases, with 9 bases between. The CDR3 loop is CASSQVTSLNTEAFF. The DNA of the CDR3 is TGTGCCAGCAGCCAAGTCACCTCATTGAACACTGAAGCTTTCTTT.

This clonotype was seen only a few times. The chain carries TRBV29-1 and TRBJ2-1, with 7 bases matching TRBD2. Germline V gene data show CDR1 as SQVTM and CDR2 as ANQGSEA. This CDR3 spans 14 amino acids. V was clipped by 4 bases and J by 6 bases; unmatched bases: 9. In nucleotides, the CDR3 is TGCAGCGTTGTTTCGGCGGGAGCATCCAATGAGCAGTTCTTC. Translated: CSVVSAGASNEQFF.

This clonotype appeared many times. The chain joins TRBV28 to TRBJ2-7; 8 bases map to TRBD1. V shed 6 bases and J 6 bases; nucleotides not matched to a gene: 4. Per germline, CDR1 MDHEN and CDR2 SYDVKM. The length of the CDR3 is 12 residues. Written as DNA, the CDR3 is TGTGCCAGCAGCCTAGGGACAGGCGAGCAGTACTTC. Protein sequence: CASSLGTGEQYF.

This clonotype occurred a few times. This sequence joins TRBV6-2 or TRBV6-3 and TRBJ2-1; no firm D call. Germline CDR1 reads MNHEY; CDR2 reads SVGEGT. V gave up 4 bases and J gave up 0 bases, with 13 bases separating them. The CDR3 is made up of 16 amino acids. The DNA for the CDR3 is TGTGCCAGCAGTTCACCGCCATTCGGCTCCTACAATGAGCAGTTCTTC. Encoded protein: CASSSPPFGSYNEQFF.

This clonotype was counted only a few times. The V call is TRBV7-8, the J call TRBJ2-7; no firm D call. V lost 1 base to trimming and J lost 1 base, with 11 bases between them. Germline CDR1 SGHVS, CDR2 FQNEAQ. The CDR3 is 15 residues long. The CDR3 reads CASSLGGLPSYEQYF. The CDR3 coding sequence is TGTGCCAGCAGCTTAGGCGGCTTACCGTCCTACGAGCAGTACTTC.

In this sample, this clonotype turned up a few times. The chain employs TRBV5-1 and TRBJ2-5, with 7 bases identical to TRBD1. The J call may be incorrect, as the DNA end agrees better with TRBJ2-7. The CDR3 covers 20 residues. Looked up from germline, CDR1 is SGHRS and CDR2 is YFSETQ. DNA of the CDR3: TGCGCCAGCAGCTTGACAGGGGTCAAATCGGGACAGACGTACTCCTACGAGCAGTACTTC. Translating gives CASSLTGVKSGQTYSYEQYF.

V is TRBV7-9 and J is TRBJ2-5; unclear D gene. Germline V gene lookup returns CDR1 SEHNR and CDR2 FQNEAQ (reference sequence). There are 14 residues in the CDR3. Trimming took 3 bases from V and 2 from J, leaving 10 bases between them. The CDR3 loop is CASSLRRVQETQYF. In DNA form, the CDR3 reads TGTGCCAGCAGCTTGAGAAGGGTACAAGAGACCCAGTACTTC.

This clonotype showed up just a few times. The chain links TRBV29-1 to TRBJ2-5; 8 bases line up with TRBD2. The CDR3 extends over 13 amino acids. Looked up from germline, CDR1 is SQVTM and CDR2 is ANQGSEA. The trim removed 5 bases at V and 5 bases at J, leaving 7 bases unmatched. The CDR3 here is CSVSQRGFETQYF. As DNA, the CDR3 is TGCAGCGTTTCCCAGCGGGGGTTCGAGACCCAGTACTTC.

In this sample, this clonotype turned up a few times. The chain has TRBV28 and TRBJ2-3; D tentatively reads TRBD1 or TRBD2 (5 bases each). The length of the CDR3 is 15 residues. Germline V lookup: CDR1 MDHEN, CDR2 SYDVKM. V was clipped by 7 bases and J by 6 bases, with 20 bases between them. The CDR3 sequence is CASTSLGTPQDTQYF. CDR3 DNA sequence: TGTGCCAGCACCAGTCTAGGGACGCCACAGGATACGCAGTATTTT.